This T cell receptor (beta chain) was captured in a study of T cell responses to AZD1222 COVID-19 vaccine. Study information: Whether given at about 4 or about 12 weeks, second doses were pooled.

Sequenced by immunoSEQ multiplex PCR; TCRdb stores in-frame clones only, minus some. The sample includes about 83,000 clones, over 75% of them seen just once. Trimming pared 0 bases from V and 6 bases from J, leaving 6 bases between. This CDR3 region has 13 residues. Germline V gene lookup returns CDR1 SGDLS and CDR2 YYNGEE. Overall study results and limits: Spike was spanned by vaccine-associated CD4 TCRs, which were dominant at 160-218 and 743-854. Targets within unmutated variant regions were reportedly found for nearly half of spike-specific TCRs. Donors skewed white British and female; clonal diversity was possibly underestimated.

This clone came up once. Its specificity is unknown. The sequence came from an adult in good health. Sample: peripheral blood, taken on day 0 of AZD1222 vaccination. The V gene is TRBV9, the J gene TRBJ2-2; D uncertain. The CDR3: CASSVGGPGELFF. CDR3 coding DNA: TGTGCCAGCAGCGTAGGCGGTCCCGGGGAGCTGTTTTTT.